This passage covers 21 T cell receptor beta chains from one sample sequenced in a study of cytomegalovirus exposure and HLA in healthy donors. It was with 60 Vbeta and 13 Jbeta primers that the PCR ran. Data came from immunoSEQ multiplex PCR; TCRdb stores just in-frame clones and leaves some out. In the table there are 90,000 to 120,000 clones, about 75% of which are singletons. Sequenced material: PBMCs. These receptors all come from a man aged 55 to 69 in good health and CMV-seropositive.

The rearrangement joins TRBV5-4 to TRBJ1-1; TRBD1 is a possible D gene (5 bases). Germline CDR1 and CDR2: SGHNT and YYREEE (reference sequence). The V gene lost 2 bases and the J gene lost 2 bases, with 7 bases spanning the gap. The CDR3 sequence is 13 residues long. Here the CDR3 reads CASSFDSNTEAFF. Written as DNA, the CDR3 is TGTGCCAGCAGCTTCGACAGTAACACTGAAGCTTTCTTT.

The chain is built from TRBV4-1 and TRBJ1-2; 9 nucleotides align to TRBD1. Unmatched junction bases numbered 8, after V lost 4 bases and J lost 11 bases. This CDR3 has 13 amino acids. CDR1 is MGHRA, CDR2 YSYEKL, per germline. The CDR3 coding sequence is TGCGCCAGCAGCCGAGACGGGACAGGGAGTTACACCTTC. Translation: CASSRDGTGSYTF.

CDR3 in amino acids: CASYGGVTDTQYF. The CDR3 nucleotides are TGTGCCAGCTACGGGGGGGTTACAGATACGCAGTATTTT. This chain joins TRBV5-6 and TRBJ2-3, with 8 bases that match TRBD2. This CDR3 is built from 13 residues. V was pared by 7 bases and J by 3 bases, with 4 bases of the junction left unmatched. Germline V gene sequence: CDR1 SGHDT, CDR2 YYEEEE.

The V call is TRBV18, the J call TRBJ2-7, with a tentative D call TRBD2 (5 bases). CDR3 length: 14 amino acids. The V gene's germline CDR1 is KGHSH and CDR2 LQKENI. Trimming stripped 3 bases from V and 2 bases from J, with 11 bases between. CDR3 bases: TGTGCCAGCTCACCTCTGGACGGGGCCTACGAGCAGTACTTC. Its translation: CASSPLDGAYEQYF.

The gene calls are TRBV2 and TRBJ2-1, with 8 bases fitting TRBD2. Per the germline V gene, CDR1 is SNHLY and CDR2 is FYNNEI. Trimming at V came to 4 bases and at J to 2 bases, leaving 4 bases not matched to a gene. The CDR3 is 15 residues long. CDR3 amino acids: CASSGEAGAYNEQFF. The CDR3 DNA reads TGTGCCAGCAGTGGTGAAGCGGGAGCCTACAATGAGCAGTTCTTC.

The rearrangement joins TRBV6-5 to TRBJ2-7; weak D call: TRBD2 (6 bases). V lost 2 bases and J 0 bases, leaving 14 bases between the germline ends. CDR3 length: 16 residues. The germline CDR1 and CDR2 sequences are MNHEY and SVGAGI. CDR3 coding DNA: TGTGCCAGCAGTTACGATTGGGGGGACCTCTCCTACGAGCAGTACTTC. It specifies CASSYDWGDLSYEQYF.

This clone occurred once. The chain employs TRBV9 and TRBJ1-1; 9 bases fit TRBD1. Losses at the gene ends were 4 bases for V and 1 base for J; bases not matched to a gene: 5. CDR3 length: 15 residues. CDR1 is SGDLS and CDR2 is YYNGEE in the germline V gene. The CDR3 nucleotides read TGTGCCAGCAGCACAGGGGGCAGGGCGAACACTGAAGCTTTCTTT. It encodes CASSTGGRANTEAFF. The whole variable domain, filled in from reference TRBV9 and TRBJ1-1, reads DSGVTQTPKHLITATGQRVTLRCSPRSGDLSVYWYQQSLDQGLQFLIQYYNGEERAKGNILERFSAQQFPDLHSELNLSSLELGDSALYFCASSTGGRANTEAFFGQGTRLTVV.

The rearrangement joins TRBV6-5 to TRBJ2-7, with a possible D match to TRBD1 (5 bases). V lost 6 bases to trimming and J lost 4 bases, with 19 bases between them. This CDR3 is 15 amino acids long. Germline CDR1 is MNHEY and CDR2 is SVGAGI. The CDR3 nucleotides read TGTGCCAGCAGGAGAGACAGACCACAGCATTACGAGCAGTACTTC. This codes for CASRRDRPQHYEQYF.

The V call is TRBV5-1, the J call TRBJ1-5, with TRBD1 identical over 10 bases. This CDR3 is 15 amino acids long. V was clipped by 0 bases and J by 6 bases; unmatched bases: 3. From germline, CDR1 is SGHRS and CDR2 YFSETQ. CDR3 region: CASSLGQGAGQPQHF. CDR3 DNA sequence: TGCGCCAGCAGCTTGGGACAGGGGGCAGGTCAGCCCCAGCATTTT.

The rearrangement joins TRBV28 to TRBJ1-2; D unresolved. Germline values: CDR1 MDHEN, CDR2 SYDVKM. Between the trimmed V and J ends, which lost 6 bases and 1 base, there was a span of 9 bases. The CDR3 extends over 13 amino acids. The CDR3: CASRLGHNYGYTF. As DNA, the CDR3 is TGTGCCAGCAGATTGGGCCATAACTATGGCTACACCTTC.

This clone has only one observation. The chain links TRBV27 to TRBJ1-5; 9 bases agree with TRBD1. The V gene end was trimmed by 7 bases and the J gene end by 1 base; junction bases not matched to a gene: 8. This CDR3 region has 16 residues. Germline values: CDR1 MNHEY, CDR2 SMNVEV (reference sequence). The chain's CDR3 is CASICDRGKSNQPQHF. The CDR3 region has the DNA TGTGCCAGCATCTGTGACAGGGGGAAAAGCAATCAGCCCCAGCATTTT.

The V and J genes are TRBV15 and TRBJ1-3; the D is unclear. Germline-derived CDR1 and CDR2 are LNHNV and YYDKDF (reference sequence). Deletions cut 1 base from V and 5 bases from J, with 15 bases between. The CDR3 loop spans 16 amino acids. In nucleotides, the CDR3 is TGTGCCACCAGCAGAGGGTCCCTGAGTAATCGAAACACCATATATTTT. This sequence encodes CATSRGSLSNRNTIYF. Full variable domain (remainder filled in from reference TRBV15 and TRBJ1-3): DAMVIQNPRYQVTQFGKPVTLSCSQTLNHNVMYWYQQKSSQAPKLLFHYYDKDFNNEADTPDNFQSRRPNTSFCFLDIRSPGLGDTAMYLCATSRGSLSNRNTIYFGEGSWLTVV.

This clone was seen only once. V and J are TRBV11-3 and TRBJ2-2; 8 nucleotides match TRBD2. Germline assignment: CDR1 SGHNT and CDR2 YENEEA. Trimming took 2 bases from V and 1 from J; bases not matched to a gene: 3. This CDR3 is built from 16 residues. This CDR3 reads CASSLYSGENTGELFF. For the CDR3, the DNA is TGTGCCAGCAGCTTATATAGCGGGGAGAACACCGGGGAGCTGTTTTTT.

The chain recombines TRBV5-4 with TRBJ2-1; 9 nucleotides line up with TRBD2. V dropped 6 bases and J dropped 7; count of bases not matched to a gene: 14. There are 16 residues in the CDR3. Germline lookup yields CDR1 SGHNT and CDR2 YYREEE (reference sequence). The CDR3 is CASTPRPGGGANEQFF. DNA for the CDR3: TGTGCCAGCACACCCCGGCCTGGCGGGGGGGCTAATGAGCAGTTCTTC.

The chain uses TRBV6-5 and TRBJ2-2; D is possibly TRBD1 (5 bases). The ends were cut back, 7 bases at V and 1 base at J, with 10 bases in the middle. The CDR3 is 14 residues long. Germline V CDR1 and CDR2: MNHEY, SVGAGI. This CDR3 reads CASNRRMNTGELFF. In DNA form, the CDR3 reads TGTGCCAGCAACAGGAGAATGAACACCGGGGAGCTGTTTTTT.

This clone was seen only once. The V call is TRBV7-2, the J call TRBJ1-2, with 7 bases fitting TRBD1. Germline-derived CDR1 and CDR2 are SGHTA and FQGNSA. This CDR3 is built from 15 residues. V shed 0 bases, J shed 3 bases, and the junction held 4 bases outside the gene matches. The CDR3, as DNA: TGTGCCAGCAGCTTAGCAGGGACAGTTGACTATGGCTACACCTTC. Translated: CASSLAGTVDYGYTF.

J is TRBJ2-5 and V is TRBV7-9, with 8 nucleotides matching TRBD1. This CDR3 has 15 amino acids. From germline, CDR1 is SEHNR and CDR2 FQNEAQ (reference sequence). J lost 3 bases, V lost 0 bases, and 3 bases had no gene match. The DNA for the CDR3 is TGTGCCAGCAGCTTAGCCCCACAGGGGGAAGAGACCCAGTACTTC. It yields the protein CASSLAPQGEETQYF.

This clone was seen just once. This chain uses TRBV20-1 with TRBJ2-7; D unclear. The CDR3 length is 11 residues. V was trimmed by 1 base and J by 3 bases, leaving 4 bases between them. Germline values: CDR1 DFQATT, CDR2 SNEGSKA (reference sequence). The CDR3 DNA is TGCAGTGCTAGAGTCGGCTACGAGCAGTACTTC. It translates to CSARVGYEQYF.

V is TRBV19 and J is TRBJ2-5; 8 bases fit TRBD2. The end of the DNA is better explained by TRBJ2-7, so the J call may be wrong. Per the germline V gene, CDR1 is LNHDA and CDR2 is SQIVND (reference sequence). This CDR3 spans 14 amino acids. CDR3 DNA: TGTGCCAGTAGACCGGGACTAGGAGTCTACGAGCAGTACTTC. It codes for CASRPGLGVYEQYF.

This clone was observed a handful of times. V and J are TRBV7-2 and TRBJ2-1, with D uncertain. The CDR3 is 11 residues long. V shed 3 bases and J shed 9 bases, with 6 bases lying between them. CDR1 and CDR2 (germline): SGHTA, FQGNSA. CDR3 in DNA: TGTGCCAGCAGCTTCTCGGTTGAGCAGTTCTTC. This codes for CASSFSVEQFF.

The chain combines TRBV4-1 with TRBJ2-5; a possible D gene is TRBD1 (5 bases). V was clipped by 0 bases and J by 1 base, with 6 bases between them. Germline V lookup: CDR1 MGHRA, CDR2 YSYEKL. The CDR3 is 14 residues long. CDR3 sequence reads: CASSQEGVQETQYF. The CDR3 nucleotides are TGCGCCAGCAGCCAAGAAGGGGTCCAAGAGACCCAGTACTTC.